The T cell receptor (beta chain) described here comes from a study of blood T cell repertoires in COVID-19 (TCRdb year 2020). For context, the study as a whole: Samples from collaborators originated in the United States, Italy and Spain and spanned both the acute and convalescent phases of COVID-19. The samples were drawn from two sources: the first 160 participants of the ongoing ImmuneRACE study, and about 1,300 subjects contributed by 6 global collaborators. Subjects who had been exposed to COVID-19, were actively infected with it, or had recovered from it provided the deeply sampled blood TCRbeta repertoires that made up the dataset. A de-identified subject ID, COVID-19 status, age in years and sex were almost always included in the sample metadata. The prospective study material was composed of cDNA or gDNA derived from T cells, B-cell-depleted T cells, or PBMCs. The repertoires were made available in a free public database intended to serve as a resource for research on the immune response to SARS-CoV-2. HLA class I and class II types, where available, came from metadata supplied by the sample provider rather than from assay-based typing. Findings and caveats that apply to the study as a whole: Clinical and demographic metadata were provided uncurated, with the amount varying by source and participant.

In the case of this clone: Its cognate antigen has yet to be identified. No quality values exist for individual bases; no much larger clone is one base distant.

In the prospective study, participants were roughly 18 to 95 years old, resided in fewer than 25 geographic areas of the United States, and were enrolled through a virtual design. In the prospective study, cohorts were assigned on the basis of participant-reported clinical history obtained from a screening survey and a study questionnaire. Recovered participants in ImmuneRACE Cohort 3 were defined by two consecutive negative NP/OP PCR tests, clearance by a healthcare professional, or resolution of symptoms. Mobile phlebotomists in the prospective study collected whole blood, serum and a nasopharyngeal or oropharyngeal swab from every participant. Over an approximately two-month period, participants in the prospective study had the option of providing additional blood draws and questionnaires. Prospective study blood samples were shipped either frozen or at room temperature before DNA extraction.

From its cysteine to its phenylalanine, the CDR3 spans 11 amino acids. Just CDR3 DNA is preserved here, 33 bases in frame from base 1. V drops 3 bases and J drops 10 bases, leaving 7 bases in between. According to the germline V gene, CDR1 reads MDHEN and CDR2 reads SYDVKM. The immunoSEQ Assay, a bias-controlled multiplex PCR, was used to amplify TCRbeta CDR3 regions from genomic DNA. In the authors' own workflow: The number of nucleated cells in each sample was estimated from the amplification of reference gene primers within the assay. To quantify the absolute abundance of each unique TCRbeta CDR3 rearrangement, sequence reads were collapsed and filtered. For each sample, productive Simpson clonality was calculated as the square root of Simpson's diversity index across productive rearrangements. Held by TCRdb, this immuneACCESS table contains in-frame sequences only and omits some clones. Under half of the omission traces to an unresolved V gene where checked; the cause of the rest is unknown. That table supplies the V and J calls and clone size; D and trimming were determined from the DNA. The sample table contains some 350,000 clones; only one count was recorded for around 87% of them. The top ten constitute approximately 5% of the sample.

The sequence links TRBV28 to TRBJ2-1; the D gene lacks a confident call. The source of this sequence is a woman in her 30s who had recovered from COVID-19. The sample consisted of PBMCs or T cells enriched from blood (not recorded which). The CDR3 reads CASSFYSEQFF. At the DNA level, the sequence is TGTGCCAGCAGTTTCTATAGCGAGCAGTTCTTC.